These 18 T cell receptor beta chains originate from one sample sequenced in a study of blood T cell repertoires in COVID-19. Assay: immunoSEQ multiplex PCR; the TCRdb copy retains only in-frame clones and omits some. This table has fewer than 500,000 clones, about 89% appearing once. Sample: peripheral blood. The receptors stem from a woman in her 30s with acute or convalescent COVID-19.

The chain combines TRBV20-1 with TRBJ1-5; tentative D call: TRBD1 (5 bases). Trimming cost V 3 bases and J 4 bases, with 13 bases left between them. The CDR3 is 14 residues long. The germline gives CDR1 DFQATT, CDR2 SNEGSKA (reference sequence). DNA of the CDR3: TGCAGTGCTAGTTCGCAGGGAACGAATCAGCCCCAGCATTTT. Protein sequence: CSASSQGTNQPQHF.

The V and J genes are TRBV12-3 or TRBV12-4 and TRBJ2-5, with D uncertain. This CDR3 region has 12 residues. V lost 6 bases and J lost 5, with 10 bases in between. CDR3 sequence: CASSPTGETQYF. In nucleotides, the CDR3 is TGTGCCAGCAGCCCAACCGGGGAGACCCAGTACTTC.

Here the CDR3 reads CAIKDSVTPHGYTF. The CDR3 bases are TGTGCCATAAAGGACAGCGTCACCCCCCATGGCTACACCTTC. J is TRBJ1-2 and V is TRBV6-5, with TRBD1 as a possible D gene (6 bases). CDR1 is MNHEY, CDR2 SVGAGI, per germline. The CDR3 runs 14 residues. The V and J ends lost 10 bases and 6 bases respectively, with 21 bases between them.

CDR3 amino acids: CASSPSPYNEQFF. CDR3 nucleotide sequence: TGTGCCAGCAGTCCCAGTCCCTACAATGAGCAGTTCTTC. This chain uses TRBV12-3 or TRBV12-4 with TRBJ2-1; D is undetermined. The V and J ends lost 5 bases and 2 bases respectively, with 7 bases between them. The CDR3 has 13 residues.

For the CDR3, the DNA is TGTGCCAGCAGTTTCGCAGGGTTTTCTAACTATGGCTACACCTTC. It yields the protein CASSFAGFSNYGYTF. J is TRBJ1-2 and V is TRBV27; D might be TRBD1 (5 bases). The length of the CDR3 is 15 residues. Germline loops: CDR1 MNHEY, CDR2 SMNVEV (reference sequence). V was trimmed by 3 bases and J by 0 bases, leaving 11 bases between them.

This sequence joins TRBV9 and TRBJ2-3; 8 bases map to TRBD2. CDR3 length: 17 residues. CDR1 SGDLS and CDR2 YYNGEE come from the germline V gene. V dropped 0 bases and J dropped 5; count of bases not matched to a gene: 11. The CDR3 protein is CASSVGSLAGFKDTQYF. The CDR3 DNA follows: TGTGCCAGCAGCGTAGGCTCGCTAGCGGGTTTCAAAGATACGCAGTATTTT.

J is TRBJ2-5 and V is TRBV12-3 or TRBV12-4, with D possibly matching TRBD1 (6 bases). This CDR3 comprises 13 residues. The ends were cut back, 5 bases at V and 2 bases at J, with 9 bases in the middle. DNA for the CDR3: TGTGCCAGCAGTAACGGACAGCAAGAGACCCAGTACTTC. As protein: CASSNGQQETQYF.

The CDR3 here is CASSVSLAYTGELFF. DNA for the CDR3: TGTGCCAGCAGCGTCTCCCTAGCCTACACCGGGGAGCTGTTTTTT. The chain recombines TRBV9 with TRBJ2-2, with D possibly being TRBD2 (5 bases). V was pared by 2 bases and J by 3 bases, with 11 bases between. The CDR3 consists of 15 residues. Germline lookup yields CDR1 SGDLS and CDR2 YYNGEE. Together with reference TRBV9 and TRBJ2-2, the CDR3 gives the full variable domain: DSGVTQTPKHLITATGQRVTLRCSPRSGDLSVYWYQQSLDQGLQFLIQYYNGEERAKGNILERFSAQQFPDLHSELNLSSLELGDSALYFCASSVSLAYTGELFFGEGSRLTVL.

The chain is built from TRBV5-8 and TRBJ1-4, with 7 bases lining up with TRBD1. The CDR3 is made up of 15 amino acids. Losses at the gene ends were 4 bases for V and 11 bases for J; bases not matched to a gene: 14. Germline CDR1 SGHTS, CDR2 YDEGEE. This CDR3 is CASSGRRTGSAKLFF. CDR3 sequence (DNA): TGTGCCAGCAGCGGCCGTAGGACAGGAAGCGCGAAACTGTTTTTT.

A note on this clone: Other DNA sequences of this sample code for an identical CDR3. This chain uses TRBV24-1 with TRBJ2-3, with a weak D call TRBD1 (5 bases). V shed 4 bases and J shed 1 base, with 8 bases lying between them. Germline V gene lookup returns CDR1 KGHDR and CDR2 SFDVKD. The CDR3 is 14 residues long. In DNA, the CDR3 is TGTGCCACCAGTGACCCGACAGGCACAGATACGCAGTATTTT. Its translation: CATSDPTGTDTQYF.

This chain joins TRBV5-6 and TRBJ1-6; 8 bases match TRBD1. V trimming: 4 bases; J trimming: 11 bases; junction bases outside the gene matches: 5. Germline CDR1 reads SGHDT; CDR2 reads YYEEEE. This CDR3 has 13 residues. The DNA of the CDR3 is TGTGCCAGCAGCGGGAAACAGGGGGCACCCCTCCACTTT. Protein product: CASSGKQGAPLHF. The variable domain in full, completed from reference TRBV5-6 and TRBJ1-6, reads DAGVTQSPTHLIKTRGQQVTLRCSPKSGHDTVSWYQQALGQGPQFIFQYYEEEERQRGNFPDRFSGHQFPNYSSELNVNALLLGDSALYLCASSGKQGAPLHFGNGTRLTVT.

Remarks on this clone: The identical CDR3 is also encoded by other nucleotide sequences in the sample. This chain uses TRBV3-1 (or the pseudogene TRBV3-2) with TRBJ2-7, with D possibly TRBD1 on 5 matching bases. The germline CDR1 and CDR2 sequences are LGHDT and YNNKEL (reference sequence). Trimming took 1 base from V and 6 from J, leaving 7 bases between them. The CDR3 sequence is 12 residues long. CDR3 loop: CASSQGQGEQYF. The DNA of the CDR3 is TGTGCCAGCAGCCAAGGGCAGGGCGAGCAGTACTTC.

J is TRBJ1-5 and V is TRBV4-1, with no clear D. Germline V gene sequence: CDR1 MGHRA, CDR2 YSYEKL. V was pared by 0 bases and J by 6 bases, with 6 bases between. CDR3 length: 13 residues. DNA for the CDR3: TGCGCCAGCAGCCAAGATATCGGTCAGCCCCAGCATTTT. Protein product: CASSQDIGQPQHF.

This clone came up a few times. The J gene is TRBJ1-2, the V gene TRBV4-2; 9 positions agree with TRBD1. This CDR3 has 17 amino acids. V shed 0 bases, J shed 5 bases, and the junction held 10 bases outside the gene matches. Per germline, CDR1 LGHNA and CDR2 YNFKEQ. Here the CDR3 reads CASSQEIGTGYFYGYTF. CDR3 DNA sequence: TGTGCCAGCAGCCAAGAAATCGGGACAGGGTATTTTTATGGCTACACCTTC.

This sequence joins TRBV13 and TRBJ2-7, with 7 nucleotides matching TRBD1. This CDR3 comprises 17 residues. CDR1 and CDR2 from the germline V gene are PRHDT and FYEKMQ (reference sequence). V shed 5 bases, J shed 2 bases, and the junction held 15 bases outside the gene matches. In DNA, the CDR3 is TGTGCCAGCAGCCTCCACAAAGCCTGGGACAGCACCTACGAGCAGTACTTC. Its translation: CASSLHKAWDSTYEQYF.

This rearrangement joins TRBV6-5 to TRBJ1-6; TRBD1 aligns across 7 bases. The germline V gene encodes CDR1 MNHEY and CDR2 SVGAGI. The CDR3 runs 15 residues. The V gene end was trimmed by 6 bases and the J gene end by 8 bases; junction bases not matched to a gene: 10. The CDR3: CASSRQGDRDSPLHF. The CDR3 nucleotides read TGTGCCAGCAGCCGACAGGGAGATAGAGATTCACCCCTCCACTTT.

The chain carries TRBV7-6 and TRBJ1-1, with 8 nucleotides matching TRBD1. This CDR3 has 15 amino acids. V lost 5 bases and J lost 1; bases outside the gene matches: 6. Germline CDR1 reads SGHVS; CDR2 reads FNYEAQ. CDR3 in DNA: TGTGCCAGCAGCACAATAGGACAGGGGAACACTGAAGCTTTCTTT. Protein sequence: CASSTIGQGNTEAFF.

The chain uses TRBV5-5 and TRBJ2-7, with a weak D call TRBD1 (6 bases). CDR3 size: 13 residues. Germline values: CDR1 SGHKS, CDR2 YYEKEE (reference sequence). V lost 7 bases and J 1 base, leaving 12 bases between the germline ends. The CDR3 DNA sequence: TGTGCCAGCCAACAGGGTTTATCCTACGAGCAGTACTTC. As protein: CASQQGLSYEQYF.